This TCR beta chain stems from a study of T cell responses to AZD1222 COVID-19 vaccine. Study-level results: Donors in the cohort were predominantly white British and more often female, and clonal diversity was possibly underestimated. At 160-218 and 743-854, vaccine-associated CD4 TCRs were dominant, and they spanned spike.

Pooling covered second doses at about 4 or about 12 weeks. To note about this clone: Its antigen is undetermined.

Data came from immunoSEQ multiplex PCR; TCRdb stores just in-frame clones and leaves some out. This table has 75,000 to 95,000 clones, approximately 90% appearing once. The origin of this receptor is an adult who received the AZD1222 COVID-19 vaccine. The sample consisted of peripheral blood, taken 28 days after the second AZD1222 dose.

Here the CDR3 DNA reads TGTGCCAGCAGCCAAGTTGGAGGCACAAGAAATGAAAAACTGTTTTTT. Encoded protein: CASSQVGGTRNEKLFF. V gene TRBV4-2 combines with J gene TRBJ1-4, with unresolved D. This CDR3 comprises 16 residues. Germline V gene sequence: CDR1 LGHNA, CDR2 YNFKEQ. Trimming took off 1 base at V and 5 bases at J, with 14 bases between the two ends.